These 11 T cell receptor beta chains were sequenced from one sample in a study of molecular identifiers for immune sequencing clone quantification. From the PCR reads, TCRdb called clonotypes with MiXCR, one entry per CDR3 protein. The data show roughly 630,000 distinct CDR3 sequences, with 25% seen just once and approximately 0.75% held by the top ten. Material: naive CD8+ T cells from blood, with Jurkat cell RNA spiked in. Described subset: FACS-sorted CD8+CD4-CCR7+CD45RA+ naive T cells. The receptors shown here come from a human donor in good health. Some libraries in this study had Jurkat cell RNA spiked in.

A word on this clonotype: The junction and the germline gene differ at one end; a read error may be behind it. This chain joins TRBV12-3 or TRBV12-4 and TRBJ2-3; 9 nucleotides align to TRBD2. The CDR3 runs 13 residues. This chain's CDR3 is CASSRTSADTRYF. In nucleotides, the CDR3 is TGTGCCAGCAGTCGGACTAGCGCGGATACGCGGTATTTT.

This clonotype was picked up a small number of times. The genes are TRBV7-9 and TRBJ2-1; 9 positions agree with TRBD2. The length of the CDR3 is 15 residues. CDR1 and CDR2 (germline): SEHNR, FQNEAQ (reference sequence). Trimming took 3 bases from V and 2 from J; bases not matched to a gene: 2. The CDR3 here is CASSLSGGTYNEQFF. The CDR3 region has the DNA TGTGCCAGCAGCTTGAGCGGGGGGACCTACAATGAGCAGTTCTTC.

This clonotype was picked up many times. This chain links TRBV5-1 with TRBJ2-6; possibly TRBD2 for D (5 bases). Germline V gene sequence: CDR1 SGHRS, CDR2 YFSETQ. The CDR3 runs 17 residues. V lost 4 bases to trimming and J lost 0 bases, with 14 bases between them. The CDR3 DNA follows: TGCGCCAGCAGCATCACCCCTGGGAGCTCTGGGGCCAACGTCCTGACTTTC. This encodes CASSITPGSSGANVLTF.

This clonotype was detected only a few times. This chain uses TRBV7-6 with TRBJ1-4, with D unresolved. In germline, CDR1 is SGHVS, CDR2 FNYEAQ. Trimming took off 1 base at V and 5 bases at J, with 5 bases between the two ends. This CDR3 contains 13 residues. CDR3 DNA sequence: TGTGCCAGCAGCTTAGACAGAAATGAAAAACTGTTTTTT. Translation gives CASSLDRNEKLFF.

In DNA, the CDR3 is TGCGCCAGCAGCCAGAGGACTAAAGGGCTCACAGATACGCAGTATTTT. Translation gives CASSQRTKGLTDTQYF. The gene calls are TRBV4-1 and TRBJ2-3; D might be TRBD2 (6 bases). Trimming cost V 3 bases and J 2 bases, with 15 bases left between them. Germline CDR1 reads MGHRA; CDR2 reads YSYEKL. The CDR3 covers 16 residues.

This clonotype was picked up one time. One base away lies a much larger clone, so this may be a sequencing read error. V is TRBV29-1 and J is TRBJ1-4; possibly TRBD1 for D (5 bases). Germline CDR1 SQVTM, CDR2 ANQGSEA. The length of the CDR3 is 14 residues. CDR3 sequence reads: CSVGLGPGREKPFF. The CDR3 nucleotides are TGCAGCGTGGGACTAGGGCCGGGGCGTGAAAAACCGTTTTTT.

The V and J genes are TRBV4-2 and TRBJ1-2, with D uncertain. CDR3 size: 16 residues. Germline CDR1 reads LGHNA; CDR2 reads YNFKEQ. V lost 0 bases and J 3 bases, leaving 14 bases between the germline ends. The CDR3 DNA is TGTGCCAGCAGCCAAGAACCGGACGCCTCTGACTATGGCTACACCTTC. It is translated as CASSQEPDASDYGYTF.

Regarding this clonotype: A read error is possible here, since a much larger clone lies one base away. The rearrangement links TRBV11-2 to TRBJ1-1; the D is unclear. Germline CDR1 SGHAT, CDR2 FQNNGV. The V gene lost 2 bases and the J gene lost 4 bases, with 11 bases spanning the gap. CDR3 size: 14 residues. CDR3 sequence: CASSLRRPATEAFF. Written as DNA, the CDR3 is TGTGCCAGCAGCTTACGGAGGCCCGCCACTGAAGCTTTCTTT.

This clonotype was picked up many times. The V gene is TRBV29-1, the J gene TRBJ2-7; no firm D call. The CDR3 is 12 residues long. V was shortened by 3 bases and J by 6 bases, with 12 bases between the two germline ends. Germline CDR1 SQVTM, CDR2 ANQGSEA. The CDR3 protein is CSVESGSGEQYF. CDR3 bases: TGCAGCGTTGAGTCCGGTTCTGGCGAGCAGTACTTC.

This clonotype turned up a few times. This chain links TRBV7-9 with TRBJ2-7; TRBD1 matches at 7 bases. V lost 4 bases to trimming and J lost 2 bases; unmatched junction nucleotides: 5. The CDR3 consists of 14 residues. Germline V gene lookup returns CDR1 SEHNR and CDR2 FQNEAQ (reference sequence). For the CDR3, the DNA is TGTGCCAGCAGCTCGACAGGGCCTCCCTACGAGCAGTACTTC. This encodes CASSSTGPPYEQYF. The whole variable domain, filled in from reference TRBV7-9 and TRBJ2-7, reads DTGVSQNPRHKITKRGQNVTFRCDPISEHNRLYWYRQTLGQGPEFLTYFQNEAQLEKSRLLSDRFSAERPKGSFSTLEIQRTEQGDSAMYLCASSSTGPPYEQYFGPGTRLTVT.

This clonotype occurred a few times. This chain uses TRBV6-2 or TRBV6-3 with TRBJ2-3, with 8 positions matching TRBD1. The CDR3 contains 15 residues. After removal of 5 bases from V and 2 bases from J, the junction contained 6 bases not matched to a gene. Germline V gives CDR1 MNHEY, CDR2 SVGEGT. As DNA, the CDR3 is TGTGCCAGCAGTCCCCGGGACAGGATCACAGATACGCAGTATTTT. Amino acids: CASSPRDRITDTQYF.